This T cell receptor (beta chain) was identified during a study of blood T cells in healthy people across ages. Sample-barcoded 5' priming and a J-beta primer mix drove a second PCR of about 7 to 11 cycles. TCRdb independently ran MiXCR on the 5' RACE reads; one entry per CDR3 protein. The sample records hundreds of thousands of distinct CDR3 sequences, 24% being singletons. Germline CDR1 is SGHDN and CDR2 is FVKESK. The CDR3 has 15 residues. Trimming cost V 2 bases and J 2 bases; bases outside gene matches: 6. This clonotype appeared a few times. This same sample was also taken into another study, of T cells of mothers and their children.

The clonotype comes from a boy younger than 18 in good health. The chain uses TRBV14 and TRBJ2-7, with 7 bases lining up with TRBD2. The sequencing sample was made of blood. The DNA of the CDR3 is TGTGCCAGCAGCCAACTGGCTAGCGGTGCCTACGAGCAGTACTTC. This codes for CASSQLASGAYEQYF.